The rows below give T cell receptor beta chains drawn from one sample of a study of T cell responses to AZD1222 COVID-19 vaccine. Clones were sequenced by immunoSEQ multiplex PCR, and TCRdb holds only the in-frame ones, with some missing. Of 90,000 to 130,000 clones listed, about 85% are singletons. The sequencing used peripheral blood, collected on day 0 of AZD1222 vaccination. Receptors were obtained from an adult in good health. Both conserved end residues are part of each CDR3. A D gene is named only where the DNA matches it firmly. The listing skips clone size in some rows; elsewhere it reads once, few, many or a size class.

size,D,V,J,CDR3,DNA
once,TRBD1,TRBV7-9,TRBJ1-1,CASSFFPGQGGAFF,TGTGCCAGCAGCTTTTTTCCGGGACAGGGAGGAGCTTTCTTT
-,TRBD2,TRBV27,TRBJ2-3,CASSSLAGGPSTDTQYF,TGTGCCAGCAGTTCACTAGCGGGAGGACCTAGCACAGATACGCAGTATTTT
medium-sized,-,TRBV27,TRBJ1-5,CASSPGGLGGPQHF,TGTGCCAGCAGTCCTGGGGGGTTGGGGGGGCCCCAGCATTTT
-,-,TRBV28,TRBJ2-6,CASSFSDRGANVLTF,TGTGCCAGCAGTTTTTCGGATCGCGGGGCCAACGTCCTGACTTTC
-,TRBD1,TRBV14,TRBJ1-3,CASSLGQGARNTIYF,TGTGCCAGCAGCCTGGGACAGGGGGCGCGGAACACCATATATTTT
once,-,TRBV10-3,TRBJ1-1,CAISGEGGNTEAFF,TGTGCCATCAGTGGGGAGGGGGGGAACACTGAAGCTTTCTTT
-,-,TRBV6-1,TRBJ1-3,CASGAGTVTSGNTIYF,TGTGCCAGCGGTGCCGGGACGGTGACCTCTGGAAACACCATATATTTT
-,-,TRBV28,TRBJ1-2,CASSTGRYGYTF,TGTGCCAGCAGTACAGGGCGCTATGGCTACACCTTC
-,-,TRBV19,TRBJ1-1,CARPSRVMNTEAFF,TGTGCCAGACCCTCTCGGGTTATGAACACTGAAGCTTTCTTT
-,-,TRBV7-3,TRBJ1-1,CASSLQALMNTEAFF,TGTGCCAGCAGCTTACAGGCCTTGATGAACACTGAAGCTTTCTTT
-,-,TRBV7-9,TRBJ2-2,CASARDVDGELFF,TGTGCCAGCGCTCGGGACGTTGACGGGGAGCTGTTTTTT
-,-,TRBV5-1,TRBJ2-1,CASSQTAGTSYNEQFF,TGCGCCAGCAGCCAGACGGCAGGGACGTCCTACAATGAGCAGTTCTTC
-,-,TRBV11-3,TRBJ2-2,CASSLESGELFF,TGTGCCAGCAGCTTAGAGAGCGGGGAGCTGTTTTTT
-,TRBD1,TRBV7-2,TRBJ2-7,CASSLTGGHEQYF,TGTGCCAGCAGCCTAACAGGGGGCCACGAGCAGTACTTC
-,-,TRBV3-1/TRBV3-2,TRBJ2-2,CASSRAGELFF,TGTGCCAGCAGCAGGGCCGGGGAGCTGTTTTTT
once,-,TRBV7-2,TRBJ1-5,CASSLGGVGGNQPQHF,TGTGCCAGCAGCTTAGGCGGTGTGGGAGGCAATCAGCCCCAGCATTTT
-,TRBD1,TRBV5-1,TRBJ1-2,CASQKTGGDDGYTF,TGCGCCAGCCAAAAGACAGGGGGCGACGATGGCTACACCTTC
-,-,TRBV15,TRBJ2-7,CATSRGGTSYEQYF,TGTGCCACCAGCAGAGGCGGGACTTCCTACGAGCAGTACTTC
-,-,TRBV5-4,TRBJ2-2,CASSSPSGTGELFF,TGTGCCAGCAGCTCTCCCTCAGGCACCGGGGAGCTGTTTTTT
once,-,TRBV27,TRBJ2-5,CATRETQYF,TGTGCCACGAGGGAGACCCAGTACTTC
-,-,TRBV7-3,TRBJ2-5,CASSSSGGTQETQYF,TGTGCCAGCAGCTCCTCCGGGGGCACCCAAGAGACCCAGTACTTC
-,-,TRBV7-8,TRBJ2-7,CASSRREAGYEQYF,TGTGCCAGCAGCCGACGCGAGGCAGGCTACGAGCAGTACTTC
-,-,TRBV19,TRBJ1-6,CASRPGHPNSPLHF,TGTGCCAGTAGGCCGGGACACCCTAATTCACCCCTCCACTTT
-,-,TRBV28,TRBJ1-1,CASSSNRKNTEAFF,TGTGCCAGCAGTTCAAACAGAAAGAACACTGAAGCTTTCTTT
once,-,TRBV28,TRBJ1-6,CASRKGRSRSPLHF,TGTGCCAGCAGAAAAGGGCGTTCGCGCTCACCCCTCCACTTT
-,TRBD1,TRBV7-7,TRBJ2-1,CASSHGQGNYNEQFF,TGTGCTAGCAGTCACGGACAGGGGAACTACAATGAGCAGTTCTTC
-,TRBD1,TRBV14,TRBJ2-1,CASSQLPGTGVFHEQFF,TGTGCCAGCAGCCAGTTACCCGGGACAGGGGTCTTCCATGAGCAGTTCTTC
once,TRBD1,TRBV19,TRBJ1-5,CASSKTGAGNQPQHF,TGTGCCAGTAGCAAGACAGGGGCGGGCAATCAGCCCCAGCATTTT
-,TRBD1,TRBV6-2/TRBV6-3,TRBJ1-2,CASSYEGQSLYGYTF,TGTGCCAGCAGTTACGAGGGACAGAGTCTCTATGGCTACACCTTC